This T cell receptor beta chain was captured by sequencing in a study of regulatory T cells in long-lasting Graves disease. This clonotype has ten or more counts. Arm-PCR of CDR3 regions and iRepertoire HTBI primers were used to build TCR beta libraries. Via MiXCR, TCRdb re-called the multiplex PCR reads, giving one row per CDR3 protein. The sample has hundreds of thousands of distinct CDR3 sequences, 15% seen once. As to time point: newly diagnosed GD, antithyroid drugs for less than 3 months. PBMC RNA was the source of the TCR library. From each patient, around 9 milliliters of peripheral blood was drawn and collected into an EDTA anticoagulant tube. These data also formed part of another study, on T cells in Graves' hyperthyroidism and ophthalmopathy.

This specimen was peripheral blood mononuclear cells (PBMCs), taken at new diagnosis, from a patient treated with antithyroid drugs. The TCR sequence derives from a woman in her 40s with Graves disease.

The CDR3 protein is CASSPLSTKTVQETQYF. The CDR3 bases are TGTGCCAGCAGTCCGCTATCTACGAAGACGGTCCAAGAGACCCAGTACTTC. The V and J genes are TRBV27 and TRBJ2-5; no clear D gene. The CDR3 has 17 amino acids. Trimming took 5 bases from V and 1 from J, leaving 20 bases between them. Germline CDR1 is MNHEY and CDR2 is SMNVEV (reference sequence).